This record concerns one TCR beta chain sequence. The specificity of this receptor is unknown. No base qualities exist here, and no much larger clone lies one base off it. This specimen comes from a study of T cell responses to AZD1222 COVID-19 vaccine (dated by TCRdb to the early 2020s). A note on the overall study: A total of under 250 trial participants underwent TCR sequencing, of whom 207 had received two doses of AZD1222 and 26 had received two doses of the MenACWY control vaccine. Trial participants were enrolled by age into subgroups of 18-55, 56-69 and 70-plus years, and roughly 150, 30 and 60 TCR-sequenced participants, respectively, were included in these subgroups.

The CDR3 regions of human TCRbeta chains were analyzed by immunosequencing. Concerning the study's data processing: TCRs in the repertoires were matched against a reference library of SARS-CoV-2-specific TCRs that had been generated with the MIRA antigen-specificity platform. Breadth meant the fraction of unique TCRs that were SARS-CoV-2-associated, whereas depth meant the fraction of total T cells that were SARS-CoV-2-associated. Each spike-specific TCR was assigned to its reactive spike region and to a CD4 or CD8 class using the MIRA data. Log10-transformed breadth and depth values were compared by one-way ANOVA with Sidak's multiple comparisons tests. TCRdb retrieved this table from immuneACCESS and kept in-frame rearrangements only. Not all clones are present; in checked studies, unresolved V genes account for under half, and no reason is known for the remainder. The D gene and trimming were derived from the DNA, and the V and J assignments and clone size from that table. A total of about 70,000 clones appear in this sample, roughly 90% of them only once. The ten largest clones add up to about 4.8% of the sample.

Taken with the paper, the label for time point translates to: baseline before first vaccination. The sample's treatment or condition label, decoded: meningococcal conjugate vaccine given as trial control. Vaccinee samples came from UK trials COV001 and COV002, including a single-blind randomized controlled phase 2/3 trial of AZD1222 (ChAdOx1 nCoV-19) in healthy adults. For TCRbeta chain sequencing, PBMC samples from trial participants were taken at day 0 and at day 28 after the second dose. Here is what the overall study found, with its caveats: Nearly half of unique spike-specific TCRs reportedly recognized epitopes outside regions mutated in the B.1.351 and B.1.1.7 variants. Participants were mostly white British, with more females than males. The authors suggested clonal diversity may have been underestimated. Conclusions about previously exposed vaccinees are limited, since just 5 to 7 AZD1222 recipients were seropositive for SARS-CoV-2 at baseline. Spike-specific TCR breadth and depth rose significantly after two AZD1222 doses compared with day 0 and with MenACWY recipients. No day 14 peak-response samples were available, so repertoires were characterized only after the peak T cell response. The 56-69-year group was small, and its depth increase did not reach significance, likely because of low power. The whole spike protein was spanned by vaccine-associated CD4 TCRs, and dominant responses were seen in regions 160-218 and 743-854.

The CDR3 contains 18 residues, cysteine and phenylalanine counted. Kept here is only the CDR3 DNA, which spans 54 bases and is read in frame from base 1. V trim: 1 base; J trim: 0 bases; unmatched bases: 6. From the germline V gene, CDR1 is LGHNA and CDR2 is YSLEER. The TCR originated in an adult in good health. This material consisted of peripheral blood, taken on day 0 of MenACWY control vaccination. Recombination linked TRBV4-3 to TRBJ2-3, with 11 middle bases fitting TRBD2. The CDR3 sequence is CASSQGLAGGRSTDTQYF. The nucleotide sequence is given as TGCGCCAGCAGCCAAGGCCTAGCGGGGGGCAGGAGCACAGATACGCAGTATTTT.